The 30 T cell receptor beta chains below come from one sample, sequenced in a study of neurological immune-mediated disorders. Via MiXCR, TCRdb re-called the 5' RACE reads, giving one row per CDR3 protein. The table records around 14,000 distinct CDR3 sequences, 6.5% to 8% of them present only once. Sequencing input: CD8+ T cells from blood. All receptors derive from a woman in her forties in good health.

This clonotype was found many times. This rearrangement joins TRBV3-1 to TRBJ2-1; 14 bases fit TRBD2. V was pared by 5 bases and J by 10 bases, with 10 bases of the junction left unmatched. CDR1 and CDR2 (germline): LGHDT, YNNKEL (reference sequence). The CDR3 totals 16 residues. The CDR3 sequence is CASSTRLAGGPGEQFF. CDR3 nucleotide sequence: TGTGCCAGCAGCACCCGACTAGCGGGGGGGCCTGGGGAGCAGTTCTTC.

Ten or more counts support this clonotype. V usage is TRBV29-1 and J usage is TRBJ2-1, with D perhaps matching TRBD2 (5 bases). The CDR3 is 10 residues long. The germline CDR1 and CDR2 sequences are SQVTM and ANQGSEA. Trimming shortened V by 6 bases and J by 6 bases, and 6 bases separated the two germline ends. The CDR3 DNA reads TGCAGCGTAGGAGGCAATGAGCAGTTCTTC. Protein: CSVGGNEQFF.

This clonotype was seen many times. V and J are TRBV2 and TRBJ2-7, with 7 bases aligning to TRBD1. Germline V gene sequence: CDR1 SNHLY, CDR2 FYNNEI. The CDR3 is 14 amino acids. The V segment lost 6 bases and the J segment 7 bases; nucleotides outside the gene matches: 12. CDR3 residues: CASRDLRGLREQYF. CDR3 nucleotides: TGTGCCAGCAGGGATCTCAGGGGGTTGAGGGAGCAGTACTTC.

Many counts were recorded for this clonotype. The chain uses TRBV29-1 and TRBJ2-1; D unresolved. V was shortened by 7 bases and J by 9 bases, with 13 bases between the two germline ends. The CDR3 is 11 amino acids. The germline CDR1 and CDR2 sequences are SQVTM and ANQGSEA. The CDR3 is CSAQLGGEQFF. DNA of the CDR3: TGCAGCGCACAATTAGGCGGTGAGCAGTTCTTC.

This clonotype was detected ten times or more. This sequence joins TRBV5-1 and TRBJ2-1; maybe TRBD1 (8 bases). Per germline, CDR1 SGHRS and CDR2 YFSETQ. The CDR3 has 14 amino acids. V was clipped by 3 bases and J by 7 bases, with 14 bases between them. The CDR3 loop is CASSWTGRGNEQFF. CDR3 coding DNA: TGCGCCAGCAGCTGGACAGGGAGGGGGAATGAGCAGTTCTTC.

This clonotype was found many times. The gene calls are TRBV12-3 or TRBV12-4 and TRBJ2-1, with TRBD2 matching 8 bases. This CDR3 has 13 residues. J gave up 7 bases and V 4 bases, and 3 bases lay outside the gene matches. The CDR3 DNA sequence: TGTGCCAGCAGTTCGACTAGCGCTAATGAGCAGTTCTTC. Its protein is CASSSTSANEQFF.

This clonotype was counted ten times or more. This CDR3 reads CATQGWESSYNEQFF. The CDR3 DNA sequence: TGTGCCACACAGGGGTGGGAAAGCTCCTACAATGAGCAGTTCTTC. The chain joins TRBV24-1 to TRBJ2-1, with 7 bases fitting TRBD1. Germline CDR1 and CDR2: KGHDR and SFDVKD. This CDR3 has 15 residues. V was pared by 10 bases and J by 0 bases, with 8 bases of the junction left unmatched.

This clonotype has at least ten counts. V is TRBV7-9 and J is TRBJ2-7; D is uncertain. CDR3 length equals 11 residues. Germline assignment: CDR1 SEHNR and CDR2 FQNEAQ (reference sequence). Trimming stripped 4 bases from V and 6 bases from J, with 7 bases between. The CDR3 nucleotides read TGTGCCAGCAGCTCTACTGGCGAGCAGTACTTC. This gives the protein CASSSTGEQYF.

Many counts were recorded for this clonotype. The chain uses TRBV9 and TRBJ2-5; D ambiguous. The CDR3 covers 11 residues. Germline assignment: CDR1 SGDLS and CDR2 YYNGEE. V was cut by 1 base and J by 4 bases, with 2 bases left in between. This CDR3 reads CASSVSETQYF. The CDR3 nucleotides are TGTGCCAGCAGCGTATCAGAGACCCAGTACTTC.

Ten or more counts support this clonotype. The J gene is TRBJ2-1, the V gene TRBV11-2; TRBD2 agrees at 14 bases. The CDR3 extends over 14 amino acids. J gave up 12 bases and V 5 bases, and 6 bases lay outside the gene matches. The germline gives CDR1 SGHAT, CDR2 FQNNGV. The CDR3 here is CASSPGTSGSWQFF. The CDR3 DNA follows: TGTGCCAGCAGCCCTGGGACTAGCGGGAGTTGGCAGTTCTTC.

This clonotype was seen repeatedly, ten times or more. This chain connects TRBV20-1 to TRBJ2-4, with D unclear. Germline V lookup: CDR1 DFQATT, CDR2 SNEGSKA (reference sequence). There are 14 residues in the CDR3. The V end was cut by 6 bases, the J end by 3 bases, with 15 bases between. In DNA form, the CDR3 reads TGCAGTGCCCCTCACACAGCGAACAAAAACATTCAGTACTTC. It codes for CSAPHTANKNIQYF.

This clonotype has ten or more counts. The DNA for the CDR3 is TGTGCCAGCAGCTTAGGCCCCGGGGATGAGCAGTTCTTC. Translating it yields CASSLGPGDEQFF. V is TRBV11-3 and J is TRBJ2-1, with D possibly TRBD2 on 5 matching bases. The CDR3 is made up of 13 amino acids. Germline loops: CDR1 SGHNT, CDR2 YENEEA. V gave up 1 base and J gave up 8 bases, with 9 bases separating them.

This clonotype has just a few counts. This chain joins TRBV28 and TRBJ2-3; weak D call: TRBD1 (6 bases). V was clipped by 3 bases and J by 0 bases, with 13 bases between them. CDR1 MDHEN and CDR2 SYDVKM come from the germline V gene. This CDR3 has 16 residues. The CDR3 DNA reads as TGTGCCAGCAGTTTCACAGGGAGAACTAGCACAGATACGCAGTATTTT. Translating it yields CASSFTGRTSTDTQYF.

This clonotype was found many times. The chain carries TRBV6-1 and TRBJ2-1; 9 bases match TRBD2. Looked up from germline, CDR1 is MNHNS and CDR2 is SASEGT. The length of the CDR3 is 17 residues. The V segment lost 8 bases and the J segment 0 bases; nucleotides outside the gene matches: 11. As DNA, the CDR3 is TGTGCCAGCGCGAGGAGGGTAGCGGGGGCCTCCTACAATGAGCAGTTCTTC. Protein product: CASARRVAGASYNEQFF.

This clonotype was observed many times. The chain links TRBV6-2 or TRBV6-3 to TRBJ1-1, with D unresolved. Germline V gene lookup returns CDR1 MNHEY and CDR2 SVGEGT. Trimming cost V 2 bases and J 5 bases, with 18 bases left between them. This CDR3 comprises 16 residues. In DNA form, the CDR3 reads TGTGCCAGCAGTTACCCCACCGCTCACTCCGAAACTGAAGCTTTCTTT. Encoded protein: CASSYPTAHSETEAFF.

This clonotype was seen at least ten times. J is TRBJ2-7 and V is TRBV10-2, with TRBD1 as a possible D gene (6 bases). The germline V gene encodes CDR1 WSHSY and CDR2 SAAADI. There are 15 residues in the CDR3. V was shortened by 0 bases and J by 6 bases, with 15 bases between the two germline ends. The CDR3 DNA reads as TGCGCCAGCAGTGAGTCGCGGACAGCCCTTTCCGAGCAGTACTTC. Translated, it gives CASSESRTALSEQYF.

In its sample, this clonotype was seen many times. V gene TRBV4-1 combines with J gene TRBJ1-1; D is ambiguous. Looked up from germline, CDR1 is MGHRA and CDR2 is YSYEKL. V lost 1 base, J lost 5 bases, and 2 bases lay in between. CDR3 length equals 11 residues. In DNA, the CDR3 is TGCGCCAGCAGCCAAGGAACTGAAGCTTTCTTT. This sequence encodes CASSQGTEAFF.

This clonotype was observed many times. Just one base apart from a much larger clone, this may be a read error. The V call is TRBV20-1, the J call TRBJ1-3; D is uncertain. Germline CDR1 DFQATT, CDR2 SNEGSKA (reference sequence). CDR3 length: 20 amino acids. Deletions cut 3 bases from V and 0 bases from J, with 27 bases between. As DNA, the CDR3 is TGCAGTGCTAGTATCTTCGAGGAGATTTCCGACTGGGGCTCTGGAAACACCATATATTTT. This gives the protein CSASIFEEISDWGSGNTIYF.

This clonotype was seen many times. V and J are TRBV28 and TRBJ2-5; TRBD2 aligns across 11 bases. The CDR3 sequence is 20 residues long. The ends lost 5 bases at V and 4 bases at J; junction bases unmatched: 21. CDR1 MDHEN and CDR2 SYDVKM come from the germline V gene. This CDR3 reads CASSPMGGPGTSGDSETQYF. CDR3 nucleotides: TGTGCCAGCAGTCCAATGGGGGGGCCGGGGACTAGCGGTGATTCAGAGACCCAGTACTTC.

This clonotype was recorded at least ten times. The rearrangement uses TRBV11-2 and TRBJ2-2; TRBD2 aligns across 7 bases. The CDR3 extends over 14 amino acids. CDR1 is SGHAT and CDR2 is FQNNGV in the germline V gene. V gave up 1 base and J gave up 4 bases; unmatched junction bases: 0. The CDR3: CASSLGGGTGELFF. The CDR3 DNA reads TGTGCCAGCAGCTTAGGCGGGGGCACCGGGGAGCTGTTTTTT.

This clonotype has a handful of counts. A clone one base away is much larger, so this may be a read error. The V and J genes are TRBV5-1 and TRBJ2-7; TRBD2 is a possible D gene (5 bases). Trimming removed 1 base from V and 3 bases from J, with 8 bases in between. The germline V gene has CDR1 SGHRS and CDR2 YFSETQ. The CDR3 spans 13 residues. CDR3 region: CASSLSGDYEQYF. Here the CDR3 DNA reads TGCGCCAGCAGCTTGAGCGGAGACTACGAGCAGTACTTC.

This clonotype was observed at least ten times. The chain has TRBV11-2 and TRBJ1-6; unclear D gene. V was shortened by 0 bases and J by 1 base, with 13 bases between the two germline ends. The CDR3 loop spans 18 amino acids. Germline CDR1 reads SGHAT; CDR2 reads FQNNGV. The DNA for the CDR3 is TGTGCCAGCAGCTTAGATTCCCCAGCATCATCCTATAATTCACCCCTCCACTTT. Protein: CASSLDSPASSYNSPLHF.

This clonotype was observed at least ten times. V is TRBV28 and J is TRBJ2-7; either TRBD1 or TRBD2 may supply D (5 bases each). The V end lost 4 bases, the J end lost 2 bases, and 18 bases lay between the germline ends. This CDR3 spans 16 amino acids. The germline V gene encodes CDR1 MDHEN and CDR2 SYDVKM. The CDR3 region has the DNA TGTGCCAGCAGTTCCCTCTTCCGGGACCCTACCTACGAGCAGTACTTC. This gives the protein CASSSLFRDPTYEQYF.

This clonotype has at least ten counts. The rearrangement links TRBV30 to TRBJ2-7, with D perhaps given as TRBD1 or TRBD2 (5 bases each). This CDR3 comprises 13 residues. The V gene's germline CDR1 is GTSNPN and CDR2 SVGIG (reference sequence). The ends were cut back, 8 bases at V and 2 bases at J, with 16 bases in the middle. The CDR3 loop reads CAGLIRDPYEQYF. The DNA of the CDR3 is TGTGCCGGACTGATCCGGGACCCCTACGAGCAGTACTTC.

Ten or more counts support this clonotype. The gene calls are TRBV6-5 and TRBJ1-4, with a possible D match to TRBD1 (6 bases). The CDR3 is made up of 14 amino acids. Trimming stripped 4 bases from V and 8 bases from J, with 14 bases between. CDR1 and CDR2 from the germline V gene are MNHEY and SVGAGI. The CDR3 bases are TGTGCCAGCAGTTCCGCCGGGACAAACGAAAAACTGTTTTTT. Its translation is CASSSAGTNEKLFF.

In its sample, this clonotype was seen many times. This sequence joins TRBV7-2 and TRBJ2-1, with D tentatively TRBD2 (6 bases). This CDR3 has 16 amino acids. The V end lost 5 bases, the J end lost 6 bases, and 20 bases lay between the germline ends. Germline-derived CDR1 and CDR2 are SGHTA and FQGNSA. This chain's CDR3 is CASSGAIGRRFNEQFF. The CDR3 DNA reads as TGTGCCAGCAGCGGCGCCATAGGGAGGCGGTTCAATGAGCAGTTCTTC.

The table lists this clonotype with many counts. The V gene is TRBV27, the J gene TRBJ1-6; the D is unclear. V lost 5 bases and J lost 10, with 12 bases in between. Germline CDR1 is MNHEY and CDR2 is SMNVEV (reference sequence). The length of the CDR3 is 13 residues. DNA of the CDR3: TGTGCCAGCAGTCTAGGGTTTCGGTCACCCCTCCACTTT. Encoded protein: CASSLGFRSPLHF.

Many counts were recorded for this clonotype. This chain connects TRBV5-1 to TRBJ2-2; 7 positions match TRBD1. V dropped 7 bases and J dropped 6; count of bases not matched to a gene: 9. The germline V gene has CDR1 SGHRS and CDR2 YFSETQ. This CDR3 is built from 14 residues. The CDR3: CASSHTGEAGELFF. The CDR3 DNA follows: TGCGCCAGCTCTCACACAGGGGAAGCCGGGGAGCTGTTTTTT.

This clonotype was picked up many times. This rearrangement joins TRBV15 to TRBJ1-1; D gene ambiguous. Trimming left V 0 bases short and J 3 bases short, with 5 bases between. CDR1 and CDR2 from the germline V gene are LNHNV and YYDKDF (reference sequence). The CDR3 is 13 amino acids. In DNA, the CDR3 is TGTGCCACCAGCAGAGACAGTGACACTGAAGCTTTCTTT. Translation: CATSRDSDTEAFF.

Many counts were recorded for this clonotype. The chain is built from TRBV7-2 and TRBJ2-3; 8 bases map to TRBD2. The V segment lost 5 bases and the J segment 4 bases; nucleotides outside the gene matches: 8. The CDR3 is made up of 15 amino acids. CDR1 is SGHTA and CDR2 is FQGNSA in the germline V gene. The CDR3 sequence is CASSRDLRGADTQYF. For the CDR3, the DNA is TGTGCCAGCAGCCGGGACTTGCGGGGGGCAGATACGCAGTATTTT.